This T cell receptor (beta chain) was observed in a study of cytomegalovirus exposure and HLA in healthy donors. The ends were cut back, 10 bases at V and 1 base at J, with 19 bases in the middle. The CDR3 contains 15 residues. Germline assignment: CDR1 MNHEY and CDR2 SMNVEV (reference sequence). Findings and limits, study-wide: Three CMV-associated chains proved CMV antigen-specific in vitro.

This clone was counted between two and nine times. The target antigen is unknown. Sequencing was performed with immunoSEQ multiplex PCR; in TCRdb, only in-frame clones are kept and a portion is missing. This table has tens of thousands of clones, just over 85% appearing once. V gene TRBV27 combines with J gene TRBJ1-1; perhaps TRBD1 as D (6 bases). The receptor comes from a woman in her twenties or thirties in good health and CMV-seronegative. The sample was PBMCs. The CDR3 loop is CAILRSRGGNTEAFF. CDR3 coding DNA: TGTGCCATCCTGAGATCGAGGGGGGGGAACACTGAAGCTTTCTTT.